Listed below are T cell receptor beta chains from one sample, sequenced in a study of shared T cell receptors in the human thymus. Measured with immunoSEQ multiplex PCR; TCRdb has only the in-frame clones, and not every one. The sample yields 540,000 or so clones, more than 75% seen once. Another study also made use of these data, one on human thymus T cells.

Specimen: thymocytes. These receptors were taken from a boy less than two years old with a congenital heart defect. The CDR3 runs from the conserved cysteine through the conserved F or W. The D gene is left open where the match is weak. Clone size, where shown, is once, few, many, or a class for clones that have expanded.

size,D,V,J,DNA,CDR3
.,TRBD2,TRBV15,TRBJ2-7,TGTGCCACCAGCAGAGATTCACTAGCGGGAGGGCCTTCGGGCGAGCAGTACTTC,CATSRDSLAGGPSGEQYF
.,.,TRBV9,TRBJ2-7,TGTGCCAGCAGCCCGGGGTGCGGATCCTCCTACGAGCAGTACTTC,CASSPGCGSSYEQYF
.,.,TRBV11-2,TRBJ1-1,TGTGCCAGCAGCTTAGGGGGGGAGGTCACTGAAGCTTTCTTT,CASSLGGEVTEAFF
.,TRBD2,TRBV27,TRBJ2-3,TGTGCCAGCAGTTTAAGGGGCGGGGGACTAGCGGCCGATACGCAGTATTTT,CASSLRGGGLAADTQYF
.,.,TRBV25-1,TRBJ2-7,TGTGCCAGCAGTGAATCCCGGACGAGGAGGGACTCTTACTACGAGCAGTACTTC,CASSESRTRRDSYYEQYF
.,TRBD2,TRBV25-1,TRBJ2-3,TGTGCCAGCAGTGGACTAGCGGGAGCGTTAACAGATACGCAGTATTTT,CASSGLAGALTDTQYF
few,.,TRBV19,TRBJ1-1,TGTGCCAGTAGTATAGAAACAGGGATGAACACTGAAGCTTTCTTT,CASSIETGMNTEAFF
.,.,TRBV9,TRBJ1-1,TGTGCCAGCATTGGGGTCGGAGATGGACTTGAAGCTTTCTTT,CASIGVGDGLEAFF
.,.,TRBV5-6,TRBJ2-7,TGTGCCAGCAGTTGGAGGTTCCACGAGCAGTACTTC,CASSWRFHEQYF
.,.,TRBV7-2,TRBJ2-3,TGTGCCAGCAGCACCCACAGGGTCGCAGATACGCAGTATTTT,CASSTHRVADTQYF
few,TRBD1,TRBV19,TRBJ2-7,TGTGCCAGTAGCCAGGGGGCAGGGGGTACCTACGAGCAGTACTTC,CASSQGAGGTYEQYF
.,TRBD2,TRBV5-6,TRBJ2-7,TGTGCCAGCAGCTTGAGCCGGGGTAGCGGGCCCCGGAGCTCCTACGAGCAGTACTTC,CASSLSRGSGPRSSYEQYF
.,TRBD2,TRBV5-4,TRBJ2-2,TGTGCCAGCAGCCCCAGGGGGAGCGGGAGGGGAAACACCGGGGAGCTGTTTTTT,CASSPRGSGRGNTGELFF
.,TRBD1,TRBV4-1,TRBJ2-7,TGCGCCAGCAGCCAAGCGGGACAGGAGTACGAGCAGTACTTC,CASSQAGQEYEQYF
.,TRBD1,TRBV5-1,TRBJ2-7,TGCGCCAGCAGCTTGGCAGACATGGGACAGGGGGACTACGAGCAGTACTTC,CASSLADMGQGDYEQYF
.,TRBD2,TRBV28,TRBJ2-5,TGTGCCAGCAGTTGCGGACTAGCGGGAGGTCGGGAGACCCAGTACTTC,CASSCGLAGGRETQYF
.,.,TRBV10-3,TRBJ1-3,TGTGCCATCAGGACTACAGGGCACGGAAACACCATATATTTT,CAIRTTGHGNTIYF
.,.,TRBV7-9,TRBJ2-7,TGTGCCAGCAGCCCCTACTCAATTTCCTACGAGCAGTACTTC,CASSPYSISYEQYF